This T cell receptor beta chain was sequenced in a study of blood T cells in healthy people across ages. Germline V CDR1 and CDR2: MGHDK, SYGVNS. Trimming took 2 bases from V and 4 from J, leaving 17 bases between them. The CDR3 is made up of 16 amino acids. Combining a sample-barcoded 5' primer with a J-beta primer mix, a second PCR ran for about 6 to 12 cycles. TCRdb ran MiXCR on the 5' RACE reads and lists one entry per CDR3 protein. This table holds about 570,000 distinct CDR3 sequences, about 26% found once. At least 7 million PBMCs were isolated per sample. A few counts support this clonotype. The material sequenced was blood. The chain carries TRBV25-1 and TRBJ1-1; D perhaps matches TRBD1 (5 bases). This TCR came from a woman aged 70-85 years in good health. The CDR3 spells CASSEGVGGRGTEAFF. CDR3 bases: TGTGCCAGCAGTGAAGGTGTCGGGGGGAGAGGCACTGAAGCTTTCTTT.